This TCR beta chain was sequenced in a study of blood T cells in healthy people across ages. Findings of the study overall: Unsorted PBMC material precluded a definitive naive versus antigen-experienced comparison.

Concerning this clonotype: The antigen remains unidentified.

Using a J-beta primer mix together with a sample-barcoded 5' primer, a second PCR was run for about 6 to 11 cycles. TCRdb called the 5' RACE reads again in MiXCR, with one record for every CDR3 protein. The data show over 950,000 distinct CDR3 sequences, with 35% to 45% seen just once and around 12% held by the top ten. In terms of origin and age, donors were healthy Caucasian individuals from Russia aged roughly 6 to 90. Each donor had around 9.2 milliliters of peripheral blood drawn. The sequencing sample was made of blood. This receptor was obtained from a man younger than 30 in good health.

The CDR3 nucleotides read TGTGCCAGCAGAGGGTTAGGGGAAAAACTGTTTTTT. This encodes CASRGLGEKLFF. The chain links TRBV27 to TRBJ1-4; D gene ambiguous. Trimming pared 6 bases from V and 8 bases from J, leaving 10 bases between. CDR3 length: 12 residues. The germline V gene encodes CDR1 MNHEY and CDR2 SMNVEV (reference sequence).